This T cell receptor (beta chain) was obtained from a study of cytomegalovirus exposure and HLA in healthy donors (dated by TCRdb to about 2017). With respect to the entire study: In an earlier analysis of 550 to 750 of the donors, 276 Gb of sequence data and 90 million to 120 million unique TCR beta sequences from about 180 million T cells were reported. An early release covering 500 to 750 HLA-typed donors comprised approximately 300 gigabases of sequencing data and some 79 million unique TCR sequences. Of the roughly 400 genotyped donors, 65% to 90% fell in the genetic ancestry cluster associated with self-reported Caucasian donors. The study aimed to test whether cataloging public T cell receptors could reveal signatures of past pathogen exposure. Using immunosequencing, the study profiled T cell repertoires from 640 or so subjects and related those repertoires to cytomegalovirus serostatus. In addition to the first cohort of 666 subjects, a separate validation cohort of 120 different subjects was used. High-throughput TCR immunosequencing, statistical association of individual TCRs with disease status, and machine learning were combined to predict cytomegalovirus infection status. To study patterns of TCR occurrence, a later analysis re-analyzed previously published TCR beta repertoires from around 660 donors and added high-resolution HLA genotyping. In the later analysis, no new phenotypic data were used to find candidate immune exposures; instead, reliance was placed on TCR beta sequences and their occurrence across donors. An earlier analysis of 500 to 750 of the donors applied high-throughput TCR beta sequencing to assess whether each TCR beta V gene segment acted as functional or pseudogenic. Donor age, sex, ethnicity and CMV serostatus were compiled alongside the repertoire data. Genome-wide SNP genotypes for about 55% of the roughly 670 donors were used in a later genetic analysis, which treated that subset as a discovery cohort. Every discovery cohort repertoire had been produced on one sequencing platform. HLA typing included class I and class II loci at four-digit resolution. The number of donors typed differed by locus, with roughly 620-640 for A, B, C, DRB1 and DQB1, over 500 for DQA1, 600 to 610 for DPA1, and some 440 for DPB1. Because of strong linkage in the cohort, roughly five DR-DQ haplotypes were treated as single units for association and clustering. Among around 400 genotyped donors of the cohort, an average of approximately 200,000 unique TCR beta nucleotide sequences was sequenced per donor, of which approximately 19% were non-productive.

Concerning this clone itself: Its cognate antigen has yet to be identified.

Its CDR3 holds 14 amino acids, cysteine through phenylalanine. CDR3 DNA only is kept here, 42 bases in frame from base 1. CDR1 is given as SGHTA and CDR2 as FQGTGA, both from the germline V gene. V is trimmed back by 6 bases and J by 9 bases, and the junction contains 9 bases that no gene match accounts for. General conclusions and limits of the study: A later analysis found that most CMV-associated TCR beta chains appeared HLA-restricted, with HLA associations seemingly driven largely by CMV exposure. The cohort was sequenced for TCR beta chains only, and without alpha or paired-chain data the features that could be detected were limited. The authors suggested that the approach could potentially be generalized to other disease states and immunological phenotypes. In a later analysis, the rate of TCR association differed among HLA loci, with DRB1 alleles having the most associated TCRs and HLA-C alleles having the fewest. In a later analysis, 15,000 to 20,000 TCR beta sequences were associated with specific HLA alleles at a false discovery rate of 0.05. Because counts were too low, approximately 15 rarely observed V segments, including chromosome 9 orphons, were excluded from the earlier analysis of 587 of the donors. Broadly in line with IMGT annotations, most TCR beta V segments showed up in productive rearrangements about 87% or about 30% of the time in an earlier analysis of roughly 590 of the donors. An association between a missense DCLRE1C variant and V-gene and J-gene trimming of TCR beta chains was found in a later genetic analysis and replicated in an independent cohort. A group of highly shared sequence variants was considered likely to be a technical artifact of the sequencing pipeline. A later genetic analysis reported fewer N-insertions in productive TCRs among donors in an Asian-associated ancestry cluster than the roughly 650-donor mean. Some IMGT-functional V segments, including TRBV6-2 and TRBV6-3, could not be distinguished by the 87-base-pair reads and were therefore excluded. The classifier was reported to diagnose cytomegalovirus status with high specificity and sensitivity in both the original cohort and the validation cohort. A later analysis found that HLA-associated TCR beta chains were more clonally expanded and had lower generation probabilities than equally common non-associated chains. A further reported finding was that TCR beta sequences accurately predicted the HLA-A and HLA-B alleles for most subjects in the first cohort. For the cohort, immune exposure information was limited to CMV serostatus. Roughly uniform sequencing depth across donors was assumed in presence/absence analyses, although this assumption may not hold. Most TCR sequences were observed very rarely across donors, whereas some public TCRs were present in many individuals. Correlated functional status among segregating V segments might reflect linkage disequilibrium, but an unknown experimental factor could not be ruled out. Strong co-occurrence of HLA alleles, especially DR and DQ, made assigning TCR associations to individual alleles difficult. Because some donors lacked HLA typing at each locus, the association tests relied only on the typed subset. In vitro tests confirmed that three of the cytomegalovirus-associated TCR beta chains recognize cytomegalovirus antigens. A later analysis reported that several top co-occurrence clusters appeared linked to parvovirus B19, influenza, CMV and Epstein-Barr virus. A total of 164 TCR beta chains were listed by the study as associated with cytomegalovirus.

The cohort comprised 550 to 700 healthy bone marrow donors. At the time of sampling, all cohort members were nominally healthy, though unrecorded immune exposures were likely present. The donor tested CMV seronegative, placing the donor among the roughly 350 seronegative members of the cohort. Every donor gave a peripheral blood sample, and the peripheral blood mononuclear cells from that sample were used for TCR beta sequencing. Genomic DNA was extracted from the blood cell samples with the Qiagen DNeasy Blood Extraction Kit. The library was generated by the immunoSEQ multiplex PCR assay. A mixture of 60 forward primers for TCR Vbeta segments and 13 reverse primers for TCR Jbeta segments was used in the multiplex PCR. The CDR3 region of rearranged TCR beta genes was amplified from genomic DNA with a multiplex PCR assay. The amplified TCR beta libraries were sequenced on the Illumina HiSeq System as 87-base-pair reads. Per the original workflow: A later analysis tallied approximately 87 million unique TCR beta chains across the 700 or so repertoires, and roughly 11 million of those chains were shared by two or more donors. A nearest-neighbor algorithm error-corrected the raw reads and collapsed the reads into unique sequences, merging closely related sequences to remove PCR and sequencing errors. CDR3 sequences were aligned to IMGT reference sequences to assign V, D and J gene segments. For a sequence to be retained, at least a six-nucleotide match to both a V gene segment and a J gene segment was required. A rearrangement was called productive if the CDR3 had no stop codons and remained in frame with V and J, and every other rearrangement was called non-productive. CDR3 was defined according to IMGT convention as the region running from the second conserved V-encoded cysteine to the conserved J-encoded phenylalanine. The earlier analysis of about 560 of the donors excluded any sequence lacking an unambiguous match to a single V gene segment. In an earlier analysis of almost 600 of the donors, a V segment was called functional when productive rearrangements were above 56.7%, and segregating when the standard deviation between donors exceeded 5%. A statistical classification framework was built for diagnosing cytomegalovirus status from the catalog of TCR beta chain sequences. V and J gene assignment, in a later analysis, came from comparing TCR nucleotide sequences with IMGT/GENE-DB human TR gene sequences. In a later analysis, CDR3 sequences and most-parsimonious VDJ recombination scenarios were assigned using the TCRdist pipeline. A later analysis defined each TCR beta chain by its CDR3 amino acid sequence plus V-gene family, and excluded reads lacking a unique V-gene family. A later analysis removed 592 highly shared, low-generation-probability nucleotide sequences to deal with suspected cross-contamination and a sequencing artifact. A later analysis calculated a clonal expansion index for each public chain from normalized within-repertoire ranks of inferred template counts. In a later analysis, generation probabilities were computed with a VDJ recombination model fitted to out-of-frame rearrangements, and the resulting probabilities were checked against IGoR. Hypergeometric tests were used in a later analysis to score TCR-TCR, TCR-HLA and TCR-CMV co-occurrence, with a repertoire-size bias correction applied to the TCR pairs. A later analysis estimated false discovery rates by permuting HLA or CMV assignments 20 times. In a later analysis, co-occurring TCRs were grouped using DBSCAN, and TCRdist sequence similarity was added for clustering within HLA-allele-positive subsets. Co-occurrence clustering excluded repertoires with fewer than 30,000 or more than 120,000 public chains, plus five with anomalous nucleotide sharing. Drawn from immuneACCESS, this table holds only the in-frame rearrangements with V and J called that TCRdb kept. Clones are partly lost; checked studies trace under half to an unresolved V gene and leave the rest unexplained. For V, J and clone size, that table is used; D and trimming come from the DNA. In this sample's table one finds 96,000 or so clones. The top ten constitute 3.4% of the sample.

The sequenced sample was PBMCs. This TCR came from a woman younger than 45 in good health and CMV-seronegative. Here the chain combines TRBV7-3 and TRBJ2-1, and TRBD2 matches 9 of the central bases. Here is the DNA: TGTGCCAGCAGTCAAGGGGCGGGAGGGATTGAGCAGTTCTTC. This codes for CASSQGAGGIEQFF.